These 22 T cell receptor beta chains share one sample of origin, sequenced in a study of OX40 agonist ivuxolimab in advanced cancers. The repertoire was sequenced with immunoSEQ multiplex PCR; TCRdb's copy has only in-frame clones and lacks some. The sample gives around 25,000 clones, 77% of which show up once; more than 15% is in the top ten. The material was CD4+ or CD8+ T cells sorted from blood, obtained in a trial of the OX40 agonist ivuxolimab. All receptors derive from an adult with an advanced solid tumor such as melanoma, head and neck, liver or kidney cancer.

This chain uses TRBV15 with TRBJ2-6; either TRBD1 or TRBD2 may fit D (5 bases each). The length of the CDR3 is 15 residues. Germline CDR1 LNHNV, CDR2 YYDKDF (reference sequence). Trimming took 5 bases from V and 12 from J, leaving 20 bases between them. CDR3 sequence: CATSANGAFGGVLTF. In nucleotides, the CDR3 is TGTGCCACCAGCGCAAACGGAGCCTTTGGGGGCGTCCTGACTTTC.

A few counts support this clone. The chain joins TRBV9 to TRBJ2-2; D unresolved. V was trimmed by 0 bases and J by 7 bases, leaving 10 bases between them. The germline V gene has CDR1 SGDLS and CDR2 YYNGEE. CDR3 size: 14 residues. The CDR3, as DNA: TGTGCCAGCAGCGTAGCTGCCACGTTCGGGGAGCTGTTTTTT. It specifies CASSVAATFGELFF.

This clone was recorded a few times. The chain has TRBV7-2 and TRBJ2-5, with 7 bases that match TRBD1. Germline values: CDR1 SGHTA, CDR2 FQGNSA. There are 15 residues in the CDR3. Trimming at V came to 5 bases and at J to 2 bases, leaving 8 bases not matched to a gene. The CDR3 nucleotides are TGTGCCAGCAGCCCTCGACAGGGTAGGCAAGAGACCCAGTACTTC. Amino acid sequence: CASSPRQGRQETQYF.

The rearrangement links TRBV6-5 to TRBJ1-1; D unresolved. Germline lookup yields CDR1 MNHEY and CDR2 SVGAGI. The CDR3 has 12 residues. The V end lost 6 bases, the J end lost 2 bases, and 7 bases lay between the germline ends. The CDR3 DNA is TGTGCCAGCAGACGTTTCAACACTGAAGCTTTCTTT. It is translated as CASRRFNTEAFF.

The chain links TRBV28 to TRBJ1-5; 8 bases are shared with TRBD1. The CDR3 loop spans 15 amino acids. CDR1 and CDR2 (germline): MDHEN, SYDVKM. The trim removed 10 bases at V and 2 bases at J, leaving 10 bases unmatched. The CDR3 spells CATLEGTGRNQPQHF. The CDR3 DNA sequence: TGTGCCACCTTGGAGGGGACAGGCCGCAATCAGCCCCAGCATTTT.

This chain connects TRBV4-1 to TRBJ2-7; D remains ambiguous. The CDR3 has 15 amino acids. Trimming cost V 1 base and J 2 bases, with 12 bases left between them. Germline CDR1 MGHRA, CDR2 YSYEKL. This chain's CDR3 is CASSQVAAPTYEQYF. The CDR3 DNA reads as TGCGCCAGCAGCCAAGTGGCAGCACCCACCTACGAGCAGTACTTC.

This chain connects TRBV11-3 to TRBJ1-3; 8 bases agree with TRBD1. The CDR3 has 15 amino acids. The trim removed 4 bases at V and 0 bases at J, leaving 2 bases unmatched. CDR1 and CDR2 (germline): SGHNT, YENEEA. The CDR3: CASSSTGDSGNTIYF. CDR3 coding DNA: TGTGCCAGCAGCTCGACAGGGGACTCTGGAAACACCATATATTTT.

The chain has TRBV5-8 and TRBJ1-1; D ambiguous. Germline CDR1 and CDR2: SGHTS and YDEGEE. This CDR3 has 13 amino acids. V was cut by 2 bases and J by 8 bases, with 13 bases left in between. CDR3 nucleotides: TGTGCCAGCAGCTTAGGTCGTGTGGAGGAAGCTTTCTTT. It codes for CASSLGRVEEAFF.

This clone has just a few counts. This rearrangement joins TRBV7-4 to TRBJ2-1, with 16 bases aligning to TRBD2. The CDR3 has 18 amino acids. V was clipped by 5 bases and J by 8 bases; unmatched bases: 12. Per germline, CDR1 SGHVT and CDR2 SQSDAQ. The CDR3 spells CASSLQTGLAGGPYEQFF. The CDR3, as DNA: TGTGCCAGCAGCCTTCAGACGGGACTAGCGGGAGGGCCGTATGAGCAGTTCTTC. Combining the CDR3 with reference TRBV7-4 and TRBJ2-1 gives the whole variable domain GAGVSQSPRYKVAKRGRDVALRCDSISGHVTLYWYRQTLGQGSEVLTYSQSDAQRDKSGRPSGRFSAERPERSVSTLKIQRTEQGDSAVYLCASSLQTGLAGGPYEQFFGPGTRLTVL.

The chain links TRBV7-6 to TRBJ2-3, with D possibly being TRBD2 (6 bases). This CDR3 has 16 residues. Germline V gives CDR1 SGHVS, CDR2 FNYEAQ. V shed 2 bases and J shed 5 bases, with 17 bases lying between them. The CDR3 is CASSLRSGRWKDTQYF. CDR3 in DNA: TGTGCCAGCAGCTTAAGAAGCGGGCGGTGGAAAGATACGCAGTATTTT. The entire variable domain, with the rest obtained from reference TRBV7-6 and TRBJ2-3, is as follows: GAGVSQSPRYKVTKRGQDVALRCDPISGHVSLYWYRQALGQGPEFLTYFNYEAQQDKSGLPNDRFSAERPEGSISTLTIQRTEQRDSAMYRCASSLRSGRWKDTQYFGPGTRLTVL.

The J gene is TRBJ2-1, the V gene TRBV28; tentative D call: TRBD2 (6 bases). The V end lost 8 bases, the J end lost 8 bases, and 10 bases lay between the germline ends. CDR1 is MDHEN and CDR2 is SYDVKM in the germline V gene. CDR3 size: 11 residues. The CDR3 loop reads CASAGRYEQFF. In DNA, the CDR3 is TGTGCCAGCGCGGGAAGGTATGAGCAGTTCTTC.

V gene TRBV5-1 combines with J gene TRBJ2-1, with 13 nucleotides matching TRBD2. The V gene end was trimmed by 3 bases and the J gene end by 7 bases; junction bases not matched to a gene: 13. In germline, CDR1 is SGHRS, CDR2 YFSETQ. The CDR3 covers 18 residues. CDR3 sequence reads: CASSSLALAGGPGNEQFF. The CDR3 nucleotides are TGCGCCAGCAGCTCCCTCGCACTAGCGGGGGGGCCGGGGAATGAGCAGTTCTTC.

This clone occurred once. V is TRBV29-1 and J is TRBJ2-3; D is undetermined. V was cut by 4 bases and J by 8 bases, with 13 bases left in between. In germline, CDR1 is SQVTM, CDR2 ANQGSEA. CDR3 length: 12 amino acids. CDR3 coding DNA: TGCAGCGTTGTCCCCGATCCGAGTACGCAGTATTTT. The encoded protein is CSVVPDPSTQYF.

The chain has TRBV30 and TRBJ2-3; no firm D call. The CDR3 totals 12 residues. Germline CDR1 and CDR2: GTSNPN and SVGIG (reference sequence). Trimming took off 4 bases at V and 2 bases at J, with 7 bases between the two ends. The CDR3 bases are TGTGCCTGGATACCTCTCACAGATACGCAGTATTTT. Translated, it gives CAWIPLTDTQYF.

The gene calls are TRBV5-4 and TRBJ2-1, with D perhaps TRBD2 (6 bases). The CDR3 runs to 13 residues. Germline-derived CDR1 and CDR2 are SGHNT and YYREEE (reference sequence). V was trimmed by 4 bases and J by 6 bases, leaving 11 bases between them. CDR3 bases: TGTGCCAGCAGCCTTGGGGGGAGCAATGAGCAGTTCTTC. It encodes CASSLGGSNEQFF.

The chain has TRBV16 and TRBJ2-7; D is unclear. This CDR3 has 14 amino acids. CDR1 KGHSY and CDR2 FQNENV come from the germline V gene. Trimming removed 2 bases at V and 4 bases at J, with 12 bases between. The chain's CDR3 is CASSQMALAYEQYF. CDR3 nucleotide sequence: TGTGCCAGCAGCCAAATGGCGTTAGCTTACGAGCAGTACTTC.

V and J are TRBV6-6 and TRBJ1-1; TRBD1 agrees at 7 bases. The CDR3 loop spans 13 amino acids. The germline V gene has CDR1 MNHNY and CDR2 SVGAGI (reference sequence). The V gene end was trimmed by 6 bases and the J gene end by 5 bases; junction bases not matched to a gene: 6. The CDR3 loop is CASRKGAPTEAFF. In nucleotides, the CDR3 is TGTGCCAGCAGAAAGGGGGCCCCGACTGAAGCTTTCTTT.

This chain joins TRBV29-1 and TRBJ2-1; a possible D gene is TRBD2 (7 bases). The V gene lost 7 bases and the J gene lost 4 bases, with 26 bases spanning the gap. From germline, CDR1 is SQVTM and CDR2 ANQGSEA. The CDR3 has 17 amino acids. The CDR3 bases are TGCAGCGCTGGGGGGGCCTCCTCCCATACCTTTTACAATGAGCAGTTCTTC. Its translation: CSAGGASSHTFYNEQFF.

The chain uses TRBV6-5 and TRBJ2-3; TRBD1 might be the D (6 bases). V gave up 3 bases and J gave up 5 bases, with 15 bases separating them. The CDR3 runs 15 residues. CDR1 and CDR2 (germline): MNHEY, SVGAGI. CDR3 protein: CASSYRTVQRDTQYF. CDR3 DNA: TGTGCCAGCAGTTATAGGACAGTTCAACGAGATACGCAGTATTTT.

CDR3 residues: CASSLVQGASYEQYF. The CDR3 region has the DNA TGTGCCAGCAGCTTAGTACAGGGGGCCTCCTACGAGCAGTACTTC. The chain is built from TRBV7-2 and TRBJ2-7; 9 nucleotides align to TRBD1. Germline CDR1 and CDR2: SGHTA and FQGNSA. This CDR3 contains 15 residues. J gave up 0 bases and V 1 base, and 1 base lay outside the gene matches. Using reference TRBV7-2 and TRBJ2-7 for the parts outside the CDR3, the full variable domain is GAGVSQSPSNKVTEKGKDVELRCDPISGHTALYWYRQSLGQGLEFLIYFQGNSAPDKSGLPSDRFSAERTGGSVSTLTIQRTQQEDSAVYLCASSLVQGASYEQYFGPGTRLTVT.

This chain connects TRBV5-4 to TRBJ2-5, with 16 bases fitting TRBD2. The CDR3 consists of 17 residues. J lost 6 bases, V lost 4 bases, and 9 bases had no gene match. Per germline, CDR1 SGHNT and CDR2 YYREEE (reference sequence). The CDR3 reads CASSPGTSGGAGKTQYF. The DNA of the CDR3 is TGTGCCAGCAGCCCGGGGACTAGCGGGGGGGCCGGCAAGACCCAGTACTTC.

This chain links TRBV4-1 with TRBJ2-5; perhaps TRBD1 as D (6 bases). The end of the DNA is better explained by TRBJ2-7, so the J call may be wrong. CDR1 and CDR2 from the germline V gene are MGHRA and YSYEKL. This CDR3 is built from 15 residues. CDR3 sequence: CASSQEAGDRYEQYF. The CDR3 DNA follows: TGCGCCAGCAGCCAAGAAGCAGGGGACCGTTACGAGCAGTACTTC.